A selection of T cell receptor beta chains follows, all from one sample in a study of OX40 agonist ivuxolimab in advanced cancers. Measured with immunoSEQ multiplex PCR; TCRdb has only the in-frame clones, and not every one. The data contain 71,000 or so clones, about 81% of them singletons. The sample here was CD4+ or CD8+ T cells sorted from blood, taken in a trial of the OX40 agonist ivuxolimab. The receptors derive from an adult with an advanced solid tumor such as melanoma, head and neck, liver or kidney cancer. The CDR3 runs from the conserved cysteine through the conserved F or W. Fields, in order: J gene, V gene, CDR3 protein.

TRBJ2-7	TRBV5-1	CASSPQGQYEQYF
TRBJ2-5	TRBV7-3	CASSSTGGHQETQYF
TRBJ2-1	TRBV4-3	CASSEGLSSYNEQFF
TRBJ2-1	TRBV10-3	CAIMGYIGSNEQFF
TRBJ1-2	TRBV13	CASRITGANGYTF
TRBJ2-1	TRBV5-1	CASSDQGSSYNEQFF
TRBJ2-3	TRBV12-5	CASGLGSGSTDTQYF
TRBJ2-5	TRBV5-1	CASSLISSQGETQYF
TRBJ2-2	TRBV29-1	CSVRGSNTGELFF
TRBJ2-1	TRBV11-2	CASTPLGTGKGLAGGEQFF
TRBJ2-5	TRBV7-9	CASSLGKSGASYQETQYF
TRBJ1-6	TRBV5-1	CASSLGDRGRLPSPLHF
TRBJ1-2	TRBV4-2	CASSPQGGSRNYGYTF
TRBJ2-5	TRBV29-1	CSAAGGEGSETQYF
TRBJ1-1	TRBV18	CASSPQGANTEAFF
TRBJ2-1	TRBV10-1	CASSKDRPGLAGEPYNEQFF
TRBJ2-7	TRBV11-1	CASSFRLTDHYEQYF
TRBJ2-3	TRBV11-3	CASSSATGADTQYF
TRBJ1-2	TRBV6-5	CASTSFPAYGYTF
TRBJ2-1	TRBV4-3	CASSQVKGSGRAEEQFF
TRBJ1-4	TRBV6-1	CASRVTGGQEKLFF
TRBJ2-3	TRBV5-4	CASSAKRGAGDTQYF